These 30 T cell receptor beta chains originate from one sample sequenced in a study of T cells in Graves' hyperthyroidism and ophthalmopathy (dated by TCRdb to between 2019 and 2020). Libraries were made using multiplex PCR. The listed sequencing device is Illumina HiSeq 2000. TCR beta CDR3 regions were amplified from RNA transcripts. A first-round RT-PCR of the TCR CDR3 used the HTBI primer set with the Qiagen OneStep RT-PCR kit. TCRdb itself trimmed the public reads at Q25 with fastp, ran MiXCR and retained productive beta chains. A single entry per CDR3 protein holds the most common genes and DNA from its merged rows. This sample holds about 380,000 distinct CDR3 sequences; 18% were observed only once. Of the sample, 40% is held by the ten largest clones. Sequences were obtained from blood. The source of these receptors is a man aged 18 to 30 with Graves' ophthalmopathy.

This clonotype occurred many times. This CDR3 reads CASSYFTGDDSPLHF. The CDR3 nucleotides read TGTGCCAGCAGTTACTTTACAGGGGATGATTCACCCCTCCACTTT. V usage is TRBV6-5 and J usage is TRBJ1-6; 7 nucleotides align to TRBD1. The trim removed 1 base at V and 8 bases at J, leaving 5 bases unmatched. Germline V gene data show CDR1 as MNHEY and CDR2 as SVGAGI. The CDR3 spans 15 residues.

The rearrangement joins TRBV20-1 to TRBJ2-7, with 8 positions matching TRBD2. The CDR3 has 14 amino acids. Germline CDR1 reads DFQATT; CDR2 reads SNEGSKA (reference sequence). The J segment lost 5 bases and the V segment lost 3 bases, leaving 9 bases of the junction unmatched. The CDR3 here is CSASSGGAMDEQYF. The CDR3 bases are TGCAGTGCTAGTTCGGGGGGGGCCATGGACGAGCAGTACTTC.

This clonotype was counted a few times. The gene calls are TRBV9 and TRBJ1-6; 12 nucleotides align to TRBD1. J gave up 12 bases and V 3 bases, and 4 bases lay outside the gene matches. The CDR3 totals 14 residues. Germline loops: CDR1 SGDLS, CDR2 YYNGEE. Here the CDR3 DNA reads TGTGCCAGCAGCGAGGGGACAGGGGGCTTACCCCTCCACTTT. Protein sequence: CASSEGTGGLPLHF.

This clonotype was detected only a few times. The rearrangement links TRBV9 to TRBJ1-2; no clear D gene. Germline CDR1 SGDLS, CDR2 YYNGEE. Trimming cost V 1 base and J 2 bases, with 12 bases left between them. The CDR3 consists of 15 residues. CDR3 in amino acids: CASSVSDALNYGYTF. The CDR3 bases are TGTGCCAGCAGCGTAAGTGACGCTTTAAACTATGGCTACACCTTC.

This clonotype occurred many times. The CDR3 region has the DNA TGCAGTGCTGGGGACTACCAGTCGGGGGGGGCCGGGTACATTCAGTACTTC. It specifies CSAGDYQSGGAGYIQYF. This chain uses TRBV20-1 with TRBJ2-4; 8 bases fit TRBD2. This CDR3 region has 17 residues. The V and J ends lost 5 bases and 8 bases, in that order; junction bases with no gene match: 20. The germline CDR1 and CDR2 sequences are DFQATT and SNEGSKA (reference sequence).

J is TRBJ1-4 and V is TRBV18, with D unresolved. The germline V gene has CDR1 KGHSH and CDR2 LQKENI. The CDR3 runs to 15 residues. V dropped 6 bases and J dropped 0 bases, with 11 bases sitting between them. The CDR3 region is CASSPPGATNEKLFF. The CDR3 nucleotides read TGTGCCAGCTCCCCCCCGGGCGCAACTAATGAAAAACTGTTTTTT. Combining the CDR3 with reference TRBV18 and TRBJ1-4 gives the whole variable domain NAGVMQNPRHLVRRRGQEARLRCSPMKGHSHVYWYRQLPEEGLKFMVYLQKENIIDESGMPKERFSAEFPKEGPSILRIQQVVRGDSAAYFCASSPPGATNEKLFFGSGTQLSVL.

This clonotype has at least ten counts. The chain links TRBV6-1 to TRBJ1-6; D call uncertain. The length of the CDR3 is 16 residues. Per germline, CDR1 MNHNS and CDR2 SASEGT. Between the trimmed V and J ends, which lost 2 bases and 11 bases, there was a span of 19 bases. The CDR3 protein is CASSELSPVNLAPLHF. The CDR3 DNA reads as TGTGCCAGCAGTGAACTATCTCCGGTGAACCTCGCACCCCTCCACTTT.

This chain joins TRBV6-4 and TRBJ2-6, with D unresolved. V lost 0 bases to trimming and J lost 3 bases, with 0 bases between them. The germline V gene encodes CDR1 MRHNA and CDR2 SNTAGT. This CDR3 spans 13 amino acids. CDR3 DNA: TGTGCCAGCAGTGACTCTGGGGCCAACGTCCTGACTTTC. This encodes CASSDSGANVLTF.

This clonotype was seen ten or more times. In DNA form, the CDR3 reads TGTGCCAGCAAGCGGGACAGAGGCCACGAGCAGTACTTC. It encodes CASKRDRGHEQYF. The rearrangement links TRBV6-1 to TRBJ2-7; D may correspond to TRBD1 or TRBD2 (7 bases each). Between the trimmed V and J ends, which lost 7 bases and 5 bases, there was a span of 15 bases. This CDR3 is built from 13 residues. Germline lookup yields CDR1 MNHNS and CDR2 SASEGT.

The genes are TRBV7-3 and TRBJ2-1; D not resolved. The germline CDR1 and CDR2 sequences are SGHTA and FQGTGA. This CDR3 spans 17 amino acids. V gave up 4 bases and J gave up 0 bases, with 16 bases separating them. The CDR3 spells CASSSQSGRSSYNEQFF. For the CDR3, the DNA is TGTGCCAGCAGCTCACAAAGTGGCAGAAGCTCCTACAATGAGCAGTTCTTC.

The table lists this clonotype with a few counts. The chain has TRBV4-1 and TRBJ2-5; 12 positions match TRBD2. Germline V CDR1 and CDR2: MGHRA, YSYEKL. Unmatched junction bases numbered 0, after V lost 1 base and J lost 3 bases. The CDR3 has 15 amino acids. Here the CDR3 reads CASSQGLAGEETQYF. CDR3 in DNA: TGCGCCAGCAGCCAAGGACTAGCGGGGGAAGAGACCCAGTACTTC.

CDR3 coding DNA: TGTGCCAGCAGCCGGCAGCCGCGTTACAGGGGGGTGACCCAAGAGACCCAGTACTTC. Translation gives CASSRQPRYRGVTQETQYF. The chain joins TRBV28 to TRBJ2-5; 8 positions match TRBD1. CDR3 length: 19 amino acids. Germline loops: CDR1 MDHEN, CDR2 SYDVKM. The J segment lost 1 base and the V segment lost 6 bases, leaving 19 bases of the junction unmatched.

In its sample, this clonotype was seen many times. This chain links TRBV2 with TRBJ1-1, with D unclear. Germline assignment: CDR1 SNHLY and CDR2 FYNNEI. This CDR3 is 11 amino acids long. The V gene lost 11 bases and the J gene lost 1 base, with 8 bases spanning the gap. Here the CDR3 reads CAAVGNTEAFF. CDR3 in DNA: TGTGCCGCTGTGGGGAACACTGAAGCTTTCTTT.

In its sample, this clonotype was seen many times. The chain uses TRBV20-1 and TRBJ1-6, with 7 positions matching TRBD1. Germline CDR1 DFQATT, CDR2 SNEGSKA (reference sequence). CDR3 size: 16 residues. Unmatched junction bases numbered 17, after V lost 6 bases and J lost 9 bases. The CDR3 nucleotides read TGCAGTGCCACACAGGGGCAGGGGGTCATTGGTTCACCCCTCCACTTT. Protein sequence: CSATQGQGVIGSPLHF.

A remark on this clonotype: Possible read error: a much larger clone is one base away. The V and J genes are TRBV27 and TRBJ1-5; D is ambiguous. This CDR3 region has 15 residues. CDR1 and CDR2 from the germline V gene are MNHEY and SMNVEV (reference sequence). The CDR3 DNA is TGTGCCAGCAGTCCCTGGGCAGATAGCAATCAGCCCCAGCGTTTT. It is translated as CASSPWADSNQPQRF.

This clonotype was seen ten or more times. CDR3 nucleotide sequence: TGTGCCAGCAGCGGGACAGGGACCGATACGCAGTATTTT. It encodes CASSGTGTDTQYF. The J gene is TRBJ2-3, the V gene TRBV7-3, with 9 bases fitting TRBD1. Germline-derived CDR1 and CDR2 are SGHTA and FQGTGA. The trim removed 5 bases at V and 6 bases at J, leaving 3 bases unmatched. There are 13 residues in the CDR3. Complete variable domain (other parts from reference TRBV7-3 and TRBJ2-3): GAGVSQTPSNKVTEKGKYVELRCDPISGHTALYWYRQSLGQGPEFLIYFQGTGAADDSGLPNDRFFAVRPEGSVSTLKIQRTERGDSAVYLCASSGTGTDTQYFGPGTRLTVL.

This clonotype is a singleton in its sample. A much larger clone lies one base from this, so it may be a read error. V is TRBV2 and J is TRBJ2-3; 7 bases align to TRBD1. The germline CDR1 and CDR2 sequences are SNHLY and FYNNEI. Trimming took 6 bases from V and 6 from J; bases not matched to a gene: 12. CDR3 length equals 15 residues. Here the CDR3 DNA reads TGTGCCAGCAGCGCCGTAGGGGGCAGTTATGATACGCAGTATTTT. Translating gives CASSAVGGSYDTQYF. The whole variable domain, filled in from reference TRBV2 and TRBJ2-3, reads EPEVTQTPSHQVTQMGQEVILRCVPISNHLYFYWYRQILGQKVEFLVSFYNNEISEKSEIFDDQFSVERPDGSNFTLKIRSTKLEDSAMYFCASSAVGGSYDTQYFGPGTRLTVL.

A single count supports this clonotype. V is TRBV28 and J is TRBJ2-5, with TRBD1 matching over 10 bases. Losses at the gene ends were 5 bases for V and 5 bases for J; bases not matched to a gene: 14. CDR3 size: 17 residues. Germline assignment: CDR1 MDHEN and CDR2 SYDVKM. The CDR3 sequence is CASSAWDRGRARETQYF. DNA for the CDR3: TGTGCCAGCAGTGCATGGGACAGGGGAAGGGCGAGGGAGACCCAGTACTTC.

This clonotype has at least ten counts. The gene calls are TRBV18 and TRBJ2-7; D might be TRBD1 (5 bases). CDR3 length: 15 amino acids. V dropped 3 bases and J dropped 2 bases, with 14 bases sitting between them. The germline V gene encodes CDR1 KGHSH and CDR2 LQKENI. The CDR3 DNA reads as TGTGCCAGCTCACCCGGTGGCAGGGTCCCCTACGAGCAGTACTTC. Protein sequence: CASSPGGRVPYEQYF.

The chain's CDR3 is CASTRTYRGGEKLFF. The CDR3 nucleotides are TGTGCCAGCACTCGAACCTACAGGGGTGGAGAAAAACTGTTTTTT. The J gene is TRBJ1-4, the V gene TRBV6-1, with 7 bases that match TRBD1. V gave up 7 bases and J gave up 8 bases; unmatched junction bases: 13. The germline CDR1 and CDR2 sequences are MNHNS and SASEGT. This CDR3 region has 15 residues.

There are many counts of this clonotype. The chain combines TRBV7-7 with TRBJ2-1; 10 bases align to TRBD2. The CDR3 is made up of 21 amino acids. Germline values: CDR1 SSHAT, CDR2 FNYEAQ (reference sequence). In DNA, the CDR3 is TGTGCTAGCCGACGAACCCTTTTAGGTAGCGGGAGGTCGAGCTCCTACAATGAGCAGTTCTTC. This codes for CASRRTLLGSGRSSSYNEQFF.

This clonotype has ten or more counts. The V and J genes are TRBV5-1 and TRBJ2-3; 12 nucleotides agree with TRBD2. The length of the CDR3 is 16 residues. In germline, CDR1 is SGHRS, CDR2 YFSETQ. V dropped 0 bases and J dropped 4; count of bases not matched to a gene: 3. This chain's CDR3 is CASSLGLAGVADTQYF. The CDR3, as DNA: TGCGCCAGCAGCTTGGGACTAGCGGGGGTGGCAGATACGCAGTATTTT.

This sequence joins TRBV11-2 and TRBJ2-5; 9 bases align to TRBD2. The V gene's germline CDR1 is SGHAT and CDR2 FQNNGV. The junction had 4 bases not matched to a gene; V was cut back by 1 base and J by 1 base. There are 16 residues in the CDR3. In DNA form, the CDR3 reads TGTGCCAGCAGCTTAGGGGGCGGGGGGGCCCAAGAGACCCAGTACTTC. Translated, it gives CASSLGGGGAQETQYF.

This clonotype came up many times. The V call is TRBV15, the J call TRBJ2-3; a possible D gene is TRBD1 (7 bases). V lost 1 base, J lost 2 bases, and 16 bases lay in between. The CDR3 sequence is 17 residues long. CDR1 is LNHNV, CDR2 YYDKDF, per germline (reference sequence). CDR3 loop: CATSRGVSGGPTDTQYF. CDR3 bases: TGTGCCACCAGCAGAGGTGTGTCAGGGGGGCCCACAGATACGCAGTATTTT. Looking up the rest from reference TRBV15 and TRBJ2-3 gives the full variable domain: DAMVIQNPRYQVTQFGKPVTLSCSQTLNHNVMYWYQQKSSQAPKLLFHYYDKDFNNEADTPDNFQSRRPNTSFCFLDIRSPGLGDTAMYLCATSRGVSGGPTDTQYFGPGTRLTVL.

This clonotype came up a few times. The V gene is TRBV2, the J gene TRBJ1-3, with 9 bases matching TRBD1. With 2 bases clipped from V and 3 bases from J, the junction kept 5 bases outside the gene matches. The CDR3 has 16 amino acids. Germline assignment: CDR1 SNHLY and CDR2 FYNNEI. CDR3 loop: CASSELGQGFGNTIYF. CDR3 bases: TGTGCCAGCAGTGAATTGGGACAGGGCTTTGGAAACACCATATATTTT. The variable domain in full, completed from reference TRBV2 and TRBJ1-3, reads EPEVTQTPSHQVTQMGQEVILRCVPISNHLYFYWYRQILGQKVEFLVSFYNNEISEKSEIFDDQFSVERPDGSNFTLKIRSTKLEDSAMYFCASSELGQGFGNTIYFGEGSWLTVV.

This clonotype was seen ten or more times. CDR3 region: CASSLQGELGYTF. DNA of the CDR3: TGCGCCAGCAGCTTACAGGGGGAACTGGGCTACACCTTC. The chain couples TRBV5-1 to TRBJ1-2; 8 nucleotides match TRBD1. Germline lookup yields CDR1 SGHRS and CDR2 YFSETQ. V gave up 2 bases and J gave up 8 bases; unmatched junction bases: 5. CDR3 length: 13 residues.

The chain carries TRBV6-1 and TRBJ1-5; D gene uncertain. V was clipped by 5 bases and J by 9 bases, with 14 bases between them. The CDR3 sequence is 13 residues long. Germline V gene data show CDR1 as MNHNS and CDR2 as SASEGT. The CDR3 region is CASSTEVHRPQHF. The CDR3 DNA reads TGTGCCAGCAGTACGGAGGTTCATCGGCCCCAGCATTTT.

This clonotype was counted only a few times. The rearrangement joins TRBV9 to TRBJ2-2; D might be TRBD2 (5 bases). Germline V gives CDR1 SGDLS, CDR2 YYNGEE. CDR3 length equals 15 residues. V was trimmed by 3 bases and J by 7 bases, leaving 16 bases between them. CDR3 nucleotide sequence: TGTGCCAGCAGCGCCCGCCCGGGGATGGGCGGGGAGCTGTTTTTT. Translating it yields CASSARPGMGGELFF.

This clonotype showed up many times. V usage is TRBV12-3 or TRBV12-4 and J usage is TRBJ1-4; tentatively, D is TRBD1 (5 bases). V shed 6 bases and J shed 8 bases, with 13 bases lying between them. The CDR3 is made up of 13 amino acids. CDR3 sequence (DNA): TGTGCCAGCAGACCGGGGCTCGGGGAAAAACTGTTTTTT. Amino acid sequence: CASRPGLGEKLFF.

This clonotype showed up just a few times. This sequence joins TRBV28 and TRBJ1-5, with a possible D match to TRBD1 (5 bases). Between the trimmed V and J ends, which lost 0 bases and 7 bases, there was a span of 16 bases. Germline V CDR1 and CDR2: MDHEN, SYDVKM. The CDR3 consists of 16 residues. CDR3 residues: CASSLWGDSFFQPQHF. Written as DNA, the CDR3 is TGTGCCAGCAGTTTATGGGGGGACTCGTTTTTCCAGCCCCAGCATTTT.